The 31 T cell receptor beta chains in this list originate from one sample, sequenced in a study of T cells and copy number aberrations in small-cell lung cancer. Sequencing was performed with immunoSEQ multiplex PCR; in TCRdb, only in-frame clones are kept and a portion is missing. The data hold some 1,000 clones, with approximately 94% observed a single time. Input material: tumor tissue. These receptors were collected from a woman in her forties or fifties with small cell lung cancer.

The J gene is TRBJ1-5, the V gene TRBV6-5, with no clear D. The CDR3 loop spans 13 amino acids. V lost 4 bases, J lost 4 bases, and 8 bases lay in between. Germline V gene data show CDR1 as MNHEY and CDR2 as SVGAGI. The CDR3 DNA is TGTGCCAGCAGTTCGTCTACGAATCAGCCCCAGCATTTT. This encodes CASSSSTNQPQHF.

The rearrangement uses TRBV7-8 and TRBJ2-1, with a weak D call TRBD1 (6 bases). In germline, CDR1 is SGHVS, CDR2 FQNEAQ. Trimming stripped 0 bases from V and 3 bases from J, with 6 bases between. The CDR3 is 14 amino acids. CDR3 sequence (DNA): TGTGCCAGCAGCTTAGCGGACAGCTACAATGAGCAGTTCTTC. Amino acids: CASSLADSYNEQFF.

The rearrangement links TRBV25-1 to TRBJ2-3, with a weak D call TRBD1 (5 bases). The length of the CDR3 is 14 residues. V was trimmed by 4 bases and J by 1 base, leaving 9 bases between them. Germline assignment: CDR1 MGHDK and CDR2 SYGVNS. The chain's CDR3 is CASSVEGGTDTQYF. As DNA, the CDR3 is TGTGCCAGCAGTGTGGAAGGGGGCACAGATACGCAGTATTTT.

The V call is TRBV11-1, the J call TRBJ1-1, with D possibly being TRBD1 (5 bases). The ends were cut back, 1 base at V and 4 bases at J, with 10 bases in the middle. The CDR3 extends over 14 amino acids. Germline values: CDR1 SGHAT, CDR2 FQDESV (reference sequence). The CDR3 region is CASSLVRAGTEAFF. The DNA of the CDR3 is TGTGCCAGCAGCTTAGTCAGGGCGGGCACTGAAGCTTTCTTT.

The rearrangement joins TRBV7-6 to TRBJ2-1; the match to TRBD2 covers 8 bases. The V and J ends lost 2 bases and 1 base, in that order; junction bases with no gene match: 1. Germline values: CDR1 SGHVS, CDR2 FNYEAQ. The CDR3 sequence is 15 residues long. The CDR3 bases are TGTGCCAGCAGCTTATCTAGCGGGTCCTACAATGAGCAGTTCTTC. Its protein is CASSLSSGSYNEQFF.

This clone showed up just once. This chain joins TRBV15 and TRBJ1-4; tentative D call: TRBD1 (5 bases). Germline CDR1 is LNHNV and CDR2 is YYDKDF (reference sequence). Trimming removed 0 bases from V and 10 bases from J, with 15 bases in between. This CDR3 region has 15 residues. The CDR3 sequence is CATSRDVREGRKLFF. The CDR3 nucleotides are TGTGCCACCAGCAGAGATGTAAGGGAGGGGAGAAAACTGTTTTTT.

V is TRBV7-9 and J is TRBJ1-2; TRBD1 might be the D (5 bases). Trimming removed 3 bases from V and 5 bases from J, with 7 bases in between. The CDR3 extends over 12 amino acids. Per the germline V gene, CDR1 is SEHNR and CDR2 is FQNEAQ (reference sequence). CDR3: CASSLGGYGYTF. The CDR3 nucleotides read TGTGCCAGCAGCTTGGGGGGGTATGGCTACACCTTC. The full variable domain, with the rest looked up from reference TRBV7-9 and TRBJ1-2, is DTGVSQNPRHKITKRGQNVTFRCDPISEHNRLYWYRQTLGQGPEFLTYFQNEAQLEKSRLLSDRFSAERPKGSFSTLEIQRTEQGDSAMYLCASSLGGYGYTFGSGTRLTVV.

The rearrangement links TRBV5-1 to TRBJ2-3, with unresolved D. There are 13 residues in the CDR3. Germline CDR1 reads SGHRS; CDR2 reads YFSETQ. The ends were cut back, 4 bases at V and 6 bases at J, with 12 bases in the middle. CDR3 protein: CASSPSSWDTQYF. CDR3 bases: TGCGCCAGCAGCCCCTCCTCCTGGGATACGCAGTATTTT.

The V gene is TRBV4-3, the J gene TRBJ2-7; D is ambiguous. CDR1 is LGHNA, CDR2 YSLEER, per germline. The CDR3 runs 13 residues. V lost 1 base, J lost 5 bases, and 9 bases lay in between. CDR3 protein: CASSQAGADEQYF. For the CDR3, the DNA is TGCGCCAGCAGCCAAGCTGGAGCTGACGAGCAGTACTTC.

This clone showed up just once. The rearrangement joins TRBV7-8 to TRBJ1-1; D uncertain. Germline CDR1 is SGHVS and CDR2 is FQNEAQ. The CDR3 runs to 12 residues. V was shortened by 1 base and J by 3 bases, with 3 bases between the two germline ends. CDR3 bases: TGTGCCAGCAGCTTAGTGTACACTGAAGCTTTCTTT. This gives the protein CASSLVYTEAFF. The full variable domain, rest sourced from reference TRBV7-8 and TRBJ1-1, is GAGVSQSPRYKVAKRGQDVALRCDPISGHVSLFWYQQALGQGPEFLTYFQNEAQLDKSGLPSDRFFAERPEGSVSTLKIQRTQQEDSAVYLCASSLVYTEAFFGQGTRLTVV.

The chain has TRBV30 and TRBJ1-1; 10 nucleotides agree with TRBD1. Germline loops: CDR1 GTSNPN, CDR2 SVGIG (reference sequence). The J segment lost 5 bases and the V segment lost 1 base, leaving 7 bases of the junction unmatched. The CDR3 loop spans 15 amino acids. The CDR3 here is CAWSGQGATGTEAFF. The CDR3 coding sequence is TGTGCCTGGAGTGGACAGGGGGCTACGGGTACTGAAGCTTTCTTT.

The chain couples TRBV4-1 to TRBJ2-2; TRBD1 might be the D (6 bases). The V end was cut by 1 base, the J end by 2 bases, with 11 bases between. The CDR3 sequence is 16 residues long. Germline V gene data show CDR1 as MGHRA and CDR2 as YSYEKL. In nucleotides, the CDR3 is TGCGCCAGCAGCCAAGGTTGGACAGCTAACACCGGGGAGCTGTTTTTT. Translation: CASSQGWTANTGELFF.

The rearrangement links TRBV4-1 to TRBJ2-3, with D tentatively TRBD1 or TRBD2 (5 bases each). From germline, CDR1 is MGHRA and CDR2 YSYEKL. V lost 0 bases and J 2 bases, leaving 15 bases between the germline ends. The CDR3 totals 17 residues. In nucleotides, the CDR3 is TGCGCCAGCAGCCAAGAATTTGGGGGAGCCTCCACAGATACGCAGTATTTT. It specifies CASSQEFGGASTDTQYF.

The J gene is TRBJ1-1, the V gene TRBV7-2; a weak D match, TRBD1 (5 bases). This CDR3 spans 14 amino acids. Deletions cut 5 bases from V and 1 base from J, with 11 bases between. Germline CDR1 reads SGHTA; CDR2 reads FQGNSA. The chain's CDR3 is CASSRRASNTEAFF. DNA of the CDR3: TGTGCCAGCAGCCGCAGGGCCTCGAACACTGAAGCTTTCTTT.

The CDR3 sequence: CASMLEGAGQPQHF. The CDR3 coding sequence is TGTGCCAGTATGTTGGAGGGAGCCGGTCAGCCCCAGCATTTT. The genes are TRBV19 and TRBJ1-5; D is unresolved. This CDR3 region has 14 residues. The germline gives CDR1 LNHDA, CDR2 SQIVND (reference sequence). V was pared by 7 bases and J by 6 bases, with 16 bases between.

This rearrangement joins TRBV5-4 to TRBJ2-2; 14 positions match TRBD2. Germline V gives CDR1 SGHNT, CDR2 YYREEE (reference sequence). V was pared by 4 bases and J by 7 bases, with 3 bases of the junction left unmatched. The CDR3 is made up of 15 amino acids. CDR3 DNA sequence: TGTGCCAGCAGCGAGGGACTAGCGGGAGACGGGGAGCTGTTTTTT. Translating it yields CASSEGLAGDGELFF.

The V call is TRBV6-6, the J call TRBJ1-2; 7 bases agree with TRBD1. Trimming took 0 bases from V and 6 from J; bases not matched to a gene: 4. CDR3 length: 14 amino acids. CDR1 MNHNY and CDR2 SVGAGI come from the germline V gene (reference sequence). CDR3 region: CASSYSPGGDGYTF. The CDR3 DNA reads TGTGCCAGCAGTTACTCGCCAGGGGGGGATGGCTACACCTTC.

The chain has TRBV6-1 and TRBJ1-2; perhaps TRBD1 as D (6 bases). The CDR3 sequence is 15 residues long. V was shortened by 5 bases and J by 6 bases, with 19 bases between the two germline ends. Germline loops: CDR1 MNHNS, CDR2 SASEGT. The CDR3 spells CASSIKGNRDDGYTF. CDR3 DNA: TGTGCCAGCAGTATAAAAGGGAACAGGGACGATGGCTACACCTTC.

The chain carries TRBV7-3 and TRBJ2-1, with 9 bases identical to TRBD1. From germline, CDR1 is SGHTA and CDR2 FQGTGA. The CDR3 has 15 residues. J lost 6 bases, V lost 3 bases, and 6 bases had no gene match. The CDR3 DNA follows: TGTGCCAGCAGCTTGGGGACAGGGATAGTCAATGAGCAGTTCTTC. Protein: CASSLGTGIVNEQFF.

This sequence joins TRBV5-6 and TRBJ1-4; D is perhaps TRBD1 (5 bases). CDR1 SGHDT and CDR2 YYEEEE come from the germline V gene. V was pared by 0 bases and J by 4 bases, with 7 bases between. CDR3 length: 14 amino acids. The CDR3 DNA reads TGTGCCAGCAGCTTGGGACAGAATAATGAAAAACTGTTTTTT. It specifies CASSLGQNNEKLFF.

The genes are TRBV5-6 and TRBJ1-5; D is unclear. The V end was cut by 3 bases, the J end by 1 base, with 5 bases between. This CDR3 is 13 amino acids long. Germline V gene sequence: CDR1 SGHDT, CDR2 YYEEEE. CDR3 in amino acids: CASSSSSNQPQHF. The CDR3 nucleotides read TGTGCCAGCAGCTCGTCGAGCAATCAGCCCCAGCATTTT.

The V gene is TRBV27, the J gene TRBJ2-3, with 8 bases lining up with TRBD2. Per germline, CDR1 MNHEY and CDR2 SMNVEV (reference sequence). Trimming at V came to 0 bases and at J to 6 bases, leaving 5 bases not matched to a gene. The CDR3 has 15 residues. DNA of the CDR3: TGTGCCAGCAGTTTATCGTGGACTAGCCCCGATACGCAGTATTTT. This gives the protein CASSLSWTSPDTQYF.

This rearrangement joins TRBV7-9 to TRBJ2-7; D possibly corresponds to TRBD1 (5 bases). The CDR3 is 12 residues long. Per the germline V gene, CDR1 is SEHNR and CDR2 is FQNEAQ (reference sequence). Trimming pared 6 bases from V and 3 bases from J, leaving 9 bases between. As DNA, the CDR3 is TGTGCCAGCAGTATCACAGGCTACGAGCAGTACTTC. The encoded protein is CASSITGYEQYF. Based on the CDR3 plus reference TRBV7-9 and TRBJ2-7, the full variable domain is DTGVSQNPRHKITKRGQNVTFRCDPISEHNRLYWYRQTLGQGPEFLTYFQNEAQLEKSRLLSDRFSAERPKGSFSTLEIQRTEQGDSAMYLCASSITGYEQYFGPGTRLTVT.

This chain uses TRBV30 with TRBJ1-1, with no clear D. Germline CDR1 is GTSNPN and CDR2 is SVGIG (reference sequence). V dropped 0 bases and J dropped 8 bases, with 10 bases sitting between them. There are 12 residues in the CDR3. CDR3 sequence: CAWSVRFSEAFF. Here the CDR3 DNA reads TGTGCCTGGAGTGTACGGTTCTCCGAAGCTTTCTTT.

The chain combines TRBV2 with TRBJ1-3; D gene uncertain. CDR1 and CDR2 (germline): SNHLY, FYNNEI. V lost 8 bases and J lost 1, with 15 bases in between. The CDR3 loop spans 15 amino acids. This chain's CDR3 is CASGAAWGSGNTIYF. CDR3 nucleotides: TGTGCCAGCGGAGCAGCCTGGGGTTCTGGAAACACCATATATTTT.

The chain uses TRBV2 and TRBJ1-1; no reliable D call. The germline V gene encodes CDR1 SNHLY and CDR2 FYNNEI. V was shortened by 3 bases and J by 2 bases, with 4 bases between the two germline ends. The CDR3 extends over 12 amino acids. CDR3 residues: CASSDTNTEAFF. The CDR3 DNA reads TGTGCCAGCAGTGATACTAACACTGAAGCTTTCTTT. The whole variable domain, remainder taken from reference TRBV2 and TRBJ1-1, is EPEVTQTPSHQVTQMGQEVILRCVPISNHLYFYWYRQILGQKVEFLVSFYNNEISEKSEIFDDQFSVERPDGSNFTLKIRSTKLEDSAMYFCASSDTNTEAFFGQGTRLTVV.

V usage is TRBV11-2 and J usage is TRBJ2-2; D call uncertain. The V gene's germline CDR1 is SGHAT and CDR2 FQNNGV. The CDR3 spans 13 residues. Trimming cost V 1 base and J 6 bases, with 6 bases left between them. The CDR3 sequence: CASSLVWPGELFF. DNA for the CDR3: TGTGCCAGCAGCTTAGTGTGGCCCGGGGAGCTGTTTTTT. Filled out from reference TRBV11-2 and TRBJ2-2, the complete variable domain reads EAGVAQSPRYKIIEKRQSVAFWCNPISGHATLYWYQQILGQGPKLLIQFQNNGVVDDSQLPKDRFSAERLKGVDSTLKIQPAKLEDSAVYLCASSLVWPGELFFGEGSRLTVL.

The chain employs TRBV14 and TRBJ1-2; 7 nucleotides align to TRBD1. This CDR3 has 15 amino acids. J lost 8 bases, V lost 4 bases, and 13 bases had no gene match. Germline loops: CDR1 SGHDN, CDR2 FVKESK. The CDR3 region has the DNA TGTGCCAGCAGCCGCCCGACAGGGACGATGGAAGGCTACACCTTC. Its translation is CASSRPTGTMEGYTF.

The CDR3 nucleotides are TGTGCCAGCAGTGAAGCGGGGAACAGGGTGAATGGCTACACCTTC. Its protein is CASSEAGNRVNGYTF. This sequence joins TRBV2 and TRBJ1-2; TRBD1 might be the D (6 bases). This CDR3 contains 15 residues. Germline-derived CDR1 and CDR2 are SNHLY and FYNNEI. Trimming pared 0 bases from V and 6 bases from J, leaving 14 bases between.

The J gene is TRBJ1-5, the V gene TRBV19; TRBD1 matches at 7 bases. Unmatched junction bases numbered 8, after V lost 3 bases and J lost 3 bases. The CDR3 consists of 16 residues. Germline loops: CDR1 LNHDA, CDR2 SQIVND (reference sequence). This CDR3 is CASSIITGVTNQPQHF. DNA of the CDR3: TGTGCCAGTAGTATCATCACAGGGGTCACCAATCAGCCCCAGCATTTT.

The gene calls are TRBV19 and TRBJ1-2, with D tentatively TRBD1 (6 bases). Trimming shortened V by 2 bases and J by 8 bases, and 18 bases separated the two germline ends. CDR3 length: 15 residues. Looked up from germline, CDR1 is LNHDA and CDR2 is SQIVND (reference sequence). The CDR3 bases are TGTGCCAGTAGTATAAGTGGGCAGGGGCTTGGCGGCTACACCTTC. This codes for CASSISGQGLGGYTF.